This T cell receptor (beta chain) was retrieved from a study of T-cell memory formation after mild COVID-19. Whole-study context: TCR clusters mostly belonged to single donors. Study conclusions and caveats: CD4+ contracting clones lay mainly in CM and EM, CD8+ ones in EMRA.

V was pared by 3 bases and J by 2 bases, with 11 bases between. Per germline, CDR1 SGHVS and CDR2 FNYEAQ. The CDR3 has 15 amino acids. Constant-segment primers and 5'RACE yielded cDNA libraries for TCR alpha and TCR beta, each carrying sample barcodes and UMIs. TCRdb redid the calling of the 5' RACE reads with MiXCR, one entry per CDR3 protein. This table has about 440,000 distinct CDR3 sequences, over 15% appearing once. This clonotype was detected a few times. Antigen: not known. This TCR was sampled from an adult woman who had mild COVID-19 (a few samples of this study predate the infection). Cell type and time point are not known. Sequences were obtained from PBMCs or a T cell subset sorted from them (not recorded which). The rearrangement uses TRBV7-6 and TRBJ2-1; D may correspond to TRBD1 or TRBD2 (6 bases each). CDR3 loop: CASSFDGGAYNEQFF. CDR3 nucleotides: TGTGCCAGCAGCTTTGACGGGGGCGCCTACAATGAGCAGTTCTTC.